The 12 T cell receptor beta chains in this list originate from one sample, sequenced in a study of OX40 agonist ivuxolimab in advanced cancers. Some clones are missing from TCRdb's copy, which holds only in-frame ones; the method was immunoSEQ multiplex PCR. This sample has about 77,000 clones, with around 90% found just once. Here the sequenced sample was CD4+ or CD8+ T cells sorted from blood, taken in a trial of the OX40 agonist ivuxolimab. These receptors all stem from an adult with an advanced solid tumor such as melanoma, head and neck, liver or kidney cancer.

The chain's CDR3 is CASSLGTGGNYGYTF. For the CDR3, the DNA is TGCGCCAGCAGCTTGGGGACAGGGGGAAACTATGGCTACACCTTC. The gene calls are TRBV5-1 and TRBJ1-2; TRBD1 matches 10 bases. Trimming at V came to 0 bases and at J to 2 bases, leaving 1 base not matched to a gene. CDR1 is SGHRS and CDR2 is YFSETQ in the germline V gene. The CDR3 extends over 15 amino acids.

The chain recombines TRBV5-1 with TRBJ2-3; TRBD2 matches 11 bases. Trimming at V came to 4 bases and at J to 2 bases, leaving 3 bases not matched to a gene. The germline V gene encodes CDR1 SGHRS and CDR2 YFSETQ. This CDR3 is built from 15 residues. CDR3 in DNA: TGCGCCAGCAGCGGGGGACTAGCGGCCACAGATACGCAGTATTTT. This sequence encodes CASSGGLAATDTQYF.

The chain employs TRBV10-3 and TRBJ1-6, with D tentatively TRBD1 (5 bases). Germline-derived CDR1 and CDR2 are ENHRY and SYGVKD. Trimming took 0 bases from V and 8 from J, leaving 5 bases between them. This CDR3 has 13 residues. CDR3 protein: CAISESGDSPLHF. The CDR3 DNA reads TGTGCCATCAGTGAGTCGGGGGATTCACCCCTCCACTTT.

This rearrangement joins TRBV2 to TRBJ2-1, with 8 bases fitting TRBD1. Germline assignment: CDR1 SNHLY and CDR2 FYNNEI. With V trimmed by 6 bases and J by 5 bases, 3 bases remained unmatched. The CDR3 is 13 amino acids. CDR3: CASRPTGDNEQFF. CDR3 coding DNA: TGTGCCAGCAGACCGACAGGGGACAATGAGCAGTTCTTC.

This clone has more than one count but fewer than ten. This chain connects TRBV7-3 to TRBJ2-5, with TRBD1 matching 10 bases. Per the germline V gene, CDR1 is SGHTA and CDR2 is FQGTGA. The V and J ends lost 5 bases and 4 bases, in that order; junction bases with no gene match: 7. The CDR3 has 15 residues. The CDR3 protein is CASSPGTGVGETQYF. The CDR3, as DNA: TGTGCCAGCAGCCCCGGGACAGGGGTTGGAGAGACCCAGTACTTC.

This rearrangement joins TRBV11-3 to TRBJ2-6; D is unresolved. Germline V CDR1 and CDR2: SGHNT, YENEEA. This CDR3 has 14 residues. V lost 5 bases, J lost 2 bases, and 7 bases lay in between. In DNA form, the CDR3 reads TGTGCCAGCAGCGACCGCCCTGGGGCCAACGTCCTGACTTTC. Encoded protein: CASSDRPGANVLTF.

The rearrangement links TRBV7-2 to TRBJ1-1, with D unresolved. Germline CDR1 is SGHTA and CDR2 is FQGNSA. CDR3 length equals 15 residues. Trimming removed 8 bases from V and 0 bases from J, with 16 bases in between. The CDR3 spells CASRGGPGLNTEAFF. CDR3 sequence (DNA): TGTGCCAGCCGGGGAGGGCCGGGTTTGAACACTGAAGCTTTCTTT.

This sequence joins TRBV28 and TRBJ1-2, with no clear D. The CDR3 is made up of 11 amino acids. The germline V and J ends were trimmed by 7 bases and 8 bases, with 11 bases remaining between them. Germline values: CDR1 MDHEN, CDR2 SYDVKM. CDR3 protein: CASNLREGYTF. Here the CDR3 DNA reads TGTGCCAGCAACCTAAGGGAAGGCTACACCTTC.

The chain combines TRBV4-3 with TRBJ2-5; 11 bases agree with TRBD2. Germline assignment: CDR1 LGHNA and CDR2 YSLEER. The CDR3 is 20 amino acids. After removal of 1 base from V and 5 bases from J, the junction contained 18 bases not matched to a gene. The CDR3 loop reads CASSQVLTGTSGASGETQYF. The CDR3 region has the DNA TGCGCCAGCAGCCAAGTTCTTACCGGGACTAGCGGAGCCTCCGGGGAGACCCAGTACTTC.

J is TRBJ1-5 and V is TRBV28; 10 bases map to TRBD1. The germline CDR1 and CDR2 sequences are MDHEN and SYDVKM. V gave up 5 bases and J gave up 4 bases; unmatched junction bases: 11. The CDR3 has 17 residues. The CDR3 protein is CASSRPRDRGFNQPQHF. The DNA for the CDR3 is TGTGCCAGCAGTCGCCCCCGGGACAGGGGATTTAATCAGCCCCAGCATTTT.

The chain carries TRBV7-9 and TRBJ2-5; 13 nucleotides line up with TRBD2. The better agreement between TRBJ2-7 and the DNA end casts doubt on the J call. Germline V gene lookup returns CDR1 SEHNR and CDR2 FQNEAQ (reference sequence). The CDR3 loop spans 15 amino acids. The CDR3 DNA sequence: TGTGCCAGCAGCTTGGGACTAGCGGGACGGAACGAGCAGTACTTC. Its translation is CASSLGLAGRNEQYF.

This rearrangement joins TRBV6-5 to TRBJ2-7; D may be TRBD1 (5 bases). The CDR3 has 14 residues. Trimming stripped 6 bases from V and 2 bases from J, with 14 bases between. Germline values: CDR1 MNHEY, CDR2 SVGAGI. The CDR3 nucleotides are TGTGCCAGCAGGTACAGGATAGGGACCTACGAGCAGTACTTC. It translates to CASRYRIGTYEQYF.